This TCR beta chain was obtained from a study of Tregs in tolerant kidney transplant recipients. Repertoires were generated with immunoSEQ multiplex PCR, while TCRdb's copy carries only in-frame clones and drops some. The sample shows about 61,000 clones, 80% to 90% of them seen only once. This clone showed up just once. The V gene end was trimmed by 4 bases and the J gene end by 7 bases; junction bases not matched to a gene: 3. Germline assignment: CDR1 SGHAT and CDR2 FQNNGV. The CDR3 is made up of 14 amino acids. The material was Tregs from blood, obtained before the transplant. The origin of this receptor is a human donor who received a combined kidney and bone marrow transplant. This chain joins TRBV11-2 and TRBJ2-2; TRBD1 agrees at 10 bases. The CDR3 protein is CASSWDRGIGELFF. The CDR3 nucleotides read TGTGCCAGCAGCTGGGACAGGGGCATCGGGGAGCTGTTTTTT.